This T cell receptor (beta chain) came from a study of molecular identifiers for immune sequencing clone quantification. This clonotype was seen many times. TCRdb fed the PCR reads into MiXCR, producing one record per CDR3 protein. The table has around 89,000 distinct CDR3 sequences, roughly 20% seen once. The CDR3 loop spans 15 amino acids. Naive CD8 T cell sorting was performed on the CD8+CD4-CCR7+CD45RA+ phenotype. The sample consisted of naive CD8+ T cells from blood, with Jurkat cell RNA spiked in. Subset meaning: FACS-sorted CD8+CD4-CCR7+CD45RA+ naive T cells. The rearrangement joins TRBV21-1 to TRBJ2-3. TRBV21-1 is noted as a pseudogene. This TCR was recovered from a human donor in good health. Some libraries in this study had Jurkat cell RNA spiked in. CDR3 residues: CASSKGCLHTDTQYF. In DNA form, the CDR3 reads TGTGCCAGCAGCAAAGGTTGTCTCCACACAGATACGCAGTATTTT.